The T cell receptor beta chain under discussion was sequenced for a study of T cells in Graves' hyperthyroidism and ophthalmopathy (dated by TCRdb to 2018 to 2020). The study in broad terms: Peripheral blood samples were taken at initial diagnosis, before any treatment was given. After sampling, hyperthyroidism patients received methimazole starting at 30 mg daily, and ophthalmopathy patients received high-dose intravenous methylprednisolone. The paper reports TCR Vbeta CDR3 sequencing of about 140 peripheral blood samples: under 45 ophthalmopathy, approximately 74 hyperthyroidism and roughly 17 progressor patients. The study also compared thyroid tissue and blood T-cell repertoires from several Graves' hyperthyroidism patients. The roughly 91 discovery patients were randomly divided into training and test sets at a 7:3 ratio. A discovery cohort of about a hundred patients, approximately 44 with Graves' ophthalmopathy and 55 to 60 with stable Graves' hyperthyroidism, was used to find distinguishing TCR V-J signatures. Prospective prediction of ophthalmopathy was tested in an independent validation cohort of 18 to 20 hyperthyroidism patients and 15 to 17 patients who later progressed to ophthalmopathy.

TCR beta CDR3 regions were amplified from RNA transcripts. For the first round of RT-PCR on the TCR CDR3, the HTBI primer set was used together with the Qiagen OneStep RT-PCR kit. The libraries were constructed in a second round of multiplex PCR and then size-selected and purified. Libraries were sequenced paired-end with 100 bp reads on an Illumina HiSeq2000. In the original analysis: SOAPnuke was used to process the raw data, removing reads that contained adapters or uncalled bases, had a mean Phred below 15, or lacked an exact match to the constant primer or identifier. COPE v1.2.5 was used to merge the high-quality paired reads, and each unique nucleotide sequence was defined as a clonotype. MiTCR v1.1 was used to align clonotypes to the IMGT TRBV, TRBD and TRBJ reference segments. The analysis included only V-J combinations with a frequency above 0.0001, which together covered more than 99% of the repertoires. A TCS score was defined as the ratio of F50 (clonal expansion) to E x V (chaos), with BLOSUM62-based TCRdist applied between CDR3 peptides within each V-J. Welch's t-statistics and random forest reduced 450 to 600 V-J features to 13, which were used in a naive Bayes classifier (R e1071). TCRdb's own reprocessing of the public reads used fastp at Q25 and MiXCR and kept productive beta chains. Identical CDR3 protein sequences are pooled into one entry, listed with their most common genes and DNA. The V and J calls were determined by TCRdb, not by the authors. For this sample the table gives hundreds of thousands of distinct CDR3 sequences, of which 16% were detected only once. In total, the top ten clones hold approximately 30% of the sample.

The table lists this clonotype with many counts. It has no known antigen specificity. No much larger clone is present one base from it, and per-base qualities are unavailable. What the work shows at the level of the full study, not this receptor alone: In validation, progression to ophthalmopathy was predicted by the model with 70.59% sensitivity and roughly 76% specificity, a median of 6.5 months before onset. Blood samples also contained most of the expanded thyroid clonotypes (frequency above 0.001), which suggests that blood repertoires may reflect thyroid immune responses. A 13 V-J signature model separated ophthalmopathy from stable hyperthyroidism, with roughly 88% sensitivity and 81.08% specificity in cross-validation and 80%/75% in testing. No statistical method was used to set the sample size in advance, and investigators knew the group allocation.

The CDR3 holds 14 amino acids from the cysteine to the phenylalanine. The sequence is cut down to CDR3 DNA, 42 bases in frame from base 1. V is reduced by 6 bases and J by 4 bases, leaving a spacing of 15 bases between them. Based on the germline V gene, the CDR1 and CDR2 sequences are MDHEN and SYDVKM. Moderately to severely active disease, a Clinical Activity Score of at least 3, a NOSPECS grade of at least 4, and a duration under 3 months were present in ophthalmopathy patients. Exclusion was applied to patients with uncontrolled infections, other autoimmune diseases, pregnancy or lactation. Diagnoses were established on the basis of clinical symptoms, serum thyroxine and TRAb, thyroid ultrasound, and orbital computed tomography. Ficoll-Paque density gradient centrifugation was used to isolate PBMCs from about 9 ml of fresh peripheral blood. Trizol reagent was used to extract total RNA, and RNA quality was then checked on an Agilent 2100 Bioanalyzer.

The sample consisted of blood. In this chain, TRBV28 is recombined with TRBJ1-2, with no D gene named confidently. The TCR comes from a woman younger than 30 with Graves' ophthalmopathy. DNA sequence: TGTGCCAGCAGATTTCGGGCTTTTGGCTATGGCTACACCTTC. It codes for CASRFRAFGYGYTF.